This passage covers 32 T cell receptor beta chains from one sample sequenced in a study of post-analysis software for immune sequencing data. Overall study results and limits: About five TRBV segments (TRBV5-6, TRBV5-1 and TRBV20-1 among them) occurred more frequently in patients than in controls.

Their cognate antigens are unknown. Presence of unique molecular identifiers characterized the TCR beta cDNA libraries. MiXCR was run by TCRdb on the PCR reads, yielding one entry per CDR3 protein. This repertoire shows 600,000 to 750,000 distinct CDR3 sequences, 59% found once; its top ten account for about 11%. Material: blood. The source is a girl aged 2-10 years with multiple sclerosis.

Details on this clonotype: A junction end diverges from the germline sequence, so it may reflect a read error. The chain uses TRBV5-1 and TRBJ2-7; TRBD1 agrees at 7 bases. This CDR3 region has 14 residues. From germline, CDR1 is SGHRS and CDR2 YFSETQ. Written as DNA, the CDR3 is TGTGCCAGCAGCTGGGGACAGAGCTCCTACGAGCAGTACTTC. Translated, it gives CASSWGQSSYEQYF.

V and J are TRBV20-1 and TRBJ1-1; D possibly corresponds to TRBD1 (6 bases). Germline CDR1 and CDR2: DFQATT and SNEGSKA (reference sequence). Trimming took off 3 bases at V and 5 bases at J, with 22 bases between the two ends. CDR3 length: 16 residues. The DNA for the CDR3 is TGCAGTGCTAGTCGGCCCTTAGGACAGATGGAGACTGAAGCTTTCTTT. The encoded protein is CSASRPLGQMETEAFF.

The chain has TRBV7-6 and TRBJ2-7; TRBD2 might be the D (6 bases). The CDR3 length is 14 residues. From germline, CDR1 is SGHVS and CDR2 FNYEAQ. Between the trimmed V and J ends, which lost 1 base and 2 bases, there was a span of 9 bases. CDR3 sequence (DNA): TGTGCCAGCAGCTTAGAGAGGGAGGCCTACGAGCAGTACTTC. It codes for CASSLEREAYEQYF.

The chain carries TRBV24-1 and TRBJ2-1; D is ambiguous. V dropped 3 bases and J dropped 4 bases, with 6 bases sitting between them. The CDR3 covers 13 residues. Germline assignment: CDR1 KGHDR and CDR2 SFDVKD. The CDR3 reads CATSDNRYNEQFF. The CDR3 coding sequence is TGTGCCACCAGTGATAACCGTTACAATGAGCAGTTCTTC.

The chain has TRBV11-1 and TRBJ2-5; TRBD2 aligns across 10 bases. The length of the CDR3 is 15 residues. The germline gives CDR1 SGHAT, CDR2 FQDESV (reference sequence). J lost 3 bases, V lost 6 bases, and 7 bases had no gene match. For the CDR3, the DNA is TGTGCCAGCAGGGCGCTAGCGGGAGTAAAAGAGACCCAGTACTTC. This gives the protein CASRALAGVKETQYF.

The rearrangement links TRBV20-1 to TRBJ2-5; TRBD2 matches 8 bases. The CDR3 covers 13 residues. The V gene end was trimmed by 6 bases and the J gene end by 3 bases; junction bases not matched to a gene: 6. Germline values: CDR1 DFQATT, CDR2 SNEGSKA (reference sequence). This CDR3 reads CSALSAGEETQYF. As DNA, the CDR3 is TGCAGTGCACTTTCAGCGGGGGAAGAGACCCAGTACTTC.

This rearrangement joins TRBV5-1 to TRBJ2-7; 8 positions match TRBD1. The germline V gene encodes CDR1 SGHRS and CDR2 YFSETQ. With 1 base clipped from V and 4 bases from J, the junction kept 19 bases outside the gene matches. The CDR3 has 19 residues. The CDR3 coding sequence is TGCGCCAGCAGCTTGAATCCCCCCGGGCGGGGACAGGCGGTATACGAGCAGTACTTC. As protein: CASSLNPPGRGQAVYEQYF.

This clonotype showed up just a few times. The rearrangement uses TRBV9 and TRBJ2-7, with D possibly being TRBD1 or TRBD2 (5 bases each). V shed 3 bases and J shed 5 bases, with 15 bases lying between them. The CDR3 runs 14 residues. The germline gives CDR1 SGDLS, CDR2 YYNGEE. The CDR3 coding sequence is TGTGCCAGCAGCGGAGGGGACCGGACGGACGAGCAGTACTTC. Its protein is CASSGGDRTDEQYF.

This clonotype was observed a few times. V usage is TRBV12-3 or TRBV12-4 and J usage is TRBJ1-1, with D possibly matching TRBD1 (5 bases). The CDR3 has 14 residues. Trimming took off 7 bases at V and 1 base at J, with 13 bases between the two ends. The CDR3 DNA reads as TGTGCCAGCACCACGGGACGGCGGAACACTGAAGCTTTCTTT. Translating it yields CASTTGRRNTEAFF.

The rearrangement links TRBV7-9 to TRBJ2-5; TRBD2 matches at 8 bases. V shed 4 bases and J 3 bases; nucleotides not matched to a gene: 10. CDR1 and CDR2 (germline): SEHNR, FQNEAQ (reference sequence). There are 16 residues in the CDR3. CDR3 DNA: TGTGCCAGCAGCTCCTCGCCAGCGGGAGTGGAAGAGACCCAGTACTTC. It specifies CASSSSPAGVEETQYF.

This sequence joins TRBV20-1 and TRBJ2-1; 10 nucleotides align to TRBD1. Germline V gene data show CDR1 as DFQATT and CDR2 as SNEGSKA (reference sequence). V lost 5 bases, J lost 6 bases, and 10 bases stayed unmatched. CDR3 length: 15 residues. CDR3 loop: CSASRGTGVSNEQFF. The CDR3 coding sequence is TGCAGTGCTTCCCGAGGGACAGGGGTAAGCAATGAGCAGTTCTTC.

The chain employs TRBV2 and TRBJ2-4; D gene unclear. The better agreement between TRBJ2-7 and the DNA end casts doubt on the J call. Per germline, CDR1 SNHLY and CDR2 FYNNEI. CDR3 size: 12 residues. DNA of the CDR3: TGTGCCAGCAGTAAGGCCGCCTACGAGCAGTACTTC. Translating gives CASSKAAYEQYF.

J is TRBJ2-5 and V is TRBV29-1; tentative D call: TRBD1 (6 bases). The CDR3 extends over 12 amino acids. Germline CDR1 reads SQVTM; CDR2 reads ANQGSEA. V was trimmed by 7 bases and J by 5 bases, leaving 14 bases between them. Here the CDR3 DNA reads TGCAGCGGCCAGGGGTCGGAGGAGACCCAGTACTTC. Translation: CSGQGSEETQYF.

Only a few counts were recorded for this clonotype. The chain couples TRBV5-1 to TRBJ2-3; maybe TRBD2 (6 bases). CDR1 SGHRS and CDR2 YFSETQ come from the germline V gene. This CDR3 contains 15 residues. V shed 0 bases and J shed 7 bases, with 15 bases lying between them. The CDR3 is CASSLGSDGRNTQYF. CDR3 in DNA: TGCGCCAGCAGCTTGGGATCAGATGGGAGGAATACGCAGTATTTT.

The rearrangement links TRBV24-1 to TRBJ2-4; the D gene is possibly TRBD2 (6 bases). V was clipped by 5 bases and J by 0 bases, with 10 bases between them. This CDR3 spans 15 amino acids. Germline CDR1 is KGHDR and CDR2 is SFDVKD. CDR3 region: CATSGGGLAKNIQYF. As DNA, the CDR3 is TGTGCCACCAGTGGCGGAGGGCTAGCCAAAAACATTCAGTACTTC.

V is TRBV13 and J is TRBJ1-2, with 9 positions matching TRBD1. Germline V CDR1 and CDR2: PRHDT, FYEKMQ (reference sequence). Trimming cost V 5 bases and J 12 bases; bases outside gene matches: 13. This CDR3 is 14 amino acids long. The CDR3 coding sequence is TGTGCCAGCAGCACACCGGGACAGGGTAAACATCACACCTTC. Protein sequence: CASSTPGQGKHHTF.

The chain's CDR3 is CASGTGVEQYF. For the CDR3, the DNA is TGTGCCAGCGGGACAGGGGTCGAGCAGTACTTC. J is TRBJ2-7 and V is TRBV10-3, with 10 bases identical to TRBD1. Germline V CDR1 and CDR2: ENHRY, SYGVKD. The junction had 3 bases not matched to a gene; V was cut back by 10 bases and J by 6 bases. The CDR3 sequence is 11 residues long.

The chain combines TRBV27 with TRBJ1-5; D is perhaps TRBD1 (5 bases). The CDR3 is 16 residues long. The V gene's germline CDR1 is MNHEY and CDR2 SMNVEV (reference sequence). V was trimmed by 6 bases and J by 1 base, leaving 16 bases between them. CDR3 sequence: CASSRGGRGSNQPQHF. The CDR3 DNA reads as TGTGCCAGCAGCCGAGGAGGACGGGGGAGCAATCAGCCCCAGCATTTT.

The rearrangement joins TRBV5-5 to TRBJ1-5; 8 bases agree with TRBD1. The germline gives CDR1 SGHKS, CDR2 YYEKEE (reference sequence). The CDR3 sequence is 14 residues long. The V and J ends lost 1 base and 7 bases, in that order; junction bases with no gene match: 4. DNA of the CDR3: TGTGCCAGCAGCTTGACAGGGGACAGGCAGCCCCAGCATTTT. It translates to CASSLTGDRQPQHF.

There are many counts of this clonotype. One end of the junction fails to match germline, which may point to a read error. V and J are TRBV5-1 and TRBJ2-1, with TRBD1 identical over 10 bases. The CDR3 totals 15 residues. Per germline, CDR1 SGHRS and CDR2 YFSETQ. The CDR3 DNA reads as TGTGCCAGCAGCTTCCGGGACAGGGGCTACAATGAGCAGTTCTTC. It encodes CASSFRDRGYNEQFF.

The V and J genes are TRBV20-1 and TRBJ2-3; 7 bases are shared with TRBD2. V lost 2 bases and J lost 6; bases outside the gene matches: 8. There are 14 residues in the CDR3. The germline V gene encodes CDR1 DFQATT and CDR2 SNEGSKA (reference sequence). CDR3 residues: CSARRAGVADTQYF. The CDR3 coding sequence is TGCAGTGCTAGACGGGCGGGAGTCGCTGATACGCAGTATTTT.

The V gene is TRBV18, the J gene TRBJ2-1; D might be TRBD2 (5 bases). Looked up from germline, CDR1 is KGHSH and CDR2 is LQKENI. V lost 1 base to trimming and J lost 6 bases, with 13 bases between them. The CDR3 has 15 amino acids. DNA for the CDR3: TGTGCCAGCTCACCACGGCGTGGAGGCGGCAATGAGCAGTTCTTC. Protein product: CASSPRRGGGNEQFF.

V usage is TRBV15 and J usage is TRBJ2-3; 10 bases align to TRBD2. Per germline, CDR1 LNHNV and CDR2 YYDKDF (reference sequence). After removal of 5 bases from V and 6 bases from J, the junction contained 2 bases not matched to a gene. The CDR3 has 13 residues. CDR3 sequence: CATSQAGGDTQYF. The CDR3 nucleotides read TGTGCCACCAGCCAAGCGGGAGGGGATACGCAGTATTTT. Filled out from reference TRBV15 and TRBJ2-3, the complete variable domain reads DAMVIQNPRYQVTQFGKPVTLSCSQTLNHNVMYWYQQKSSQAPKLLFHYYDKDFNNEADTPDNFQSRRPNTSFCFLDIRSPGLGDTAMYLCATSQAGGDTQYFGPGTRLTVL.

A few counts support this clonotype. This chain joins TRBV4-1 and TRBJ2-7, with TRBD2 matching 14 bases. V trimming: 6 bases; J trimming: 3 bases; junction bases outside the gene matches: 7. CDR1 and CDR2 (germline): MGHRA, YSYEKL. This CDR3 has 16 residues. The CDR3 region has the DNA TGCGCCAGCAGTCTTGGACTAGCGGGAGGTCTCTACGAGCAGTACTTC. Its translation: CASSLGLAGGLYEQYF.

Only a few counts were recorded for this clonotype. The J gene is TRBJ2-7, the V gene TRBV6-6; TRBD2 matches 10 bases. The V gene end was trimmed by 0 bases and the J gene end by 10 bases; junction bases not matched to a gene: 3. The germline V gene encodes CDR1 MNHNY and CDR2 SVGAGI (reference sequence). The CDR3 has 13 amino acids. The CDR3 bases are TGTGCCAGCAGTTACTCGACTAGCGGGCGACAGTACTTC. This codes for CASSYSTSGRQYF.

By sample fraction, this clonotype is medium-sized. The chain links TRBV12-3 or TRBV12-4 to TRBJ2-3; maybe TRBD1 (5 bases). Trimming stripped 2 bases from V and 3 bases from J, with 9 bases between. The length of the CDR3 is 14 residues. The CDR3 loop is CASSLFRETDTQYF. In DNA form, the CDR3 reads TGTGCCAGCAGTTTATTCAGGGAAACAGATACGCAGTATTTT.

The chain combines TRBV7-9 with TRBJ2-5, with D perhaps matching TRBD2 (6 bases). The DNA matches TRBJ2-7 better at its end, which makes the J call doubtful. This CDR3 is 15 amino acids long. Germline CDR1 reads SEHNR; CDR2 reads FQNEAQ (reference sequence). The CDR3 sequence: CASSLGASDLYEQYF. The CDR3 DNA sequence: TGTGCCAGCAGCTTAGGGGCTAGCGATTTATACGAGCAGTACTTC.

The V and J genes are TRBV10-2 and TRBJ2-5; D unclear. The V and J ends lost 2 bases and 4 bases respectively, with 11 bases between them. Germline CDR1 WSHSY, CDR2 SAAADI. The CDR3 runs 14 residues. Written as DNA, the CDR3 is TGCGCCAGCAGTGAGAGGGTCTCGGCAGAGACCCAGTACTTC. Its protein is CASSERVSAETQYF.

A remark on this clonotype: The junction departs from the called germline gene at one end, perhaps through a read error. The chain links TRBV5-1 to TRBJ2-7, with 10 nucleotides matching TRBD1. Germline CDR1 SGHRS, CDR2 YFSETQ. The CDR3 has 17 residues. For the CDR3, the DNA is TGCGCTAGCAGCGAGAGACAGGGGGCGACTCTGGACTACGAGCAGTACTTC. Translated: CASSERQGATLDYEQYF.

Worth noting for this clonotype: Mismatch with germline at one junction end may stem from a read error. This chain links TRBV12-3 or TRBV12-4 with TRBJ2-3, with TRBD2 matching 14 bases. The CDR3 is 17 residues long. CDR3 sequence (DNA): TGTGCCAGCAACCCCCTGGGACTAGCGGGAGACGCAGATGCGCAGTATTTT. The encoded protein is CASNPLGLAGDADAQYF.

This chain joins TRBV10-3 and TRBJ1-1; the D gene is possibly TRBD1 (5 bases). With 7 bases removed from V and 3 bases from J, the gap between germline ends came to 15 bases. Germline CDR1 reads ENHRY; CDR2 reads SYGVKD. The CDR3 length is 14 residues. The CDR3 nucleotides read TGTGCCATCACCCTACGGGGGGACGACACTGAAGCTTTCTTT. It translates to CAITLRGDDTEAFF.

About this clonotype: This may come from a read error, since a much larger clone is one base off. The V gene is TRBV29-1, the J gene TRBJ1-1; D unresolved. In germline, CDR1 is SQVTM, CDR2 ANQGSEA. The CDR3 has 11 residues. The CDR3 loop is CSVDRNTQAFF. The CDR3 coding sequence is TGCAGCGTTGACAGGAACACTCAAGCTTTCTTT. Variable domain in full (rest from reference TRBV29-1 and TRBJ1-1): SAVISQKPSRDICQRGTSLTIQCQVDSQVTMMFWYRQQPGQSLTLIATANQGSEATYESGFVIDKFPISRPNLTFSTLTVSNMSPEDSSIYLCSVDRNTQAFFGQGTRLTVV.